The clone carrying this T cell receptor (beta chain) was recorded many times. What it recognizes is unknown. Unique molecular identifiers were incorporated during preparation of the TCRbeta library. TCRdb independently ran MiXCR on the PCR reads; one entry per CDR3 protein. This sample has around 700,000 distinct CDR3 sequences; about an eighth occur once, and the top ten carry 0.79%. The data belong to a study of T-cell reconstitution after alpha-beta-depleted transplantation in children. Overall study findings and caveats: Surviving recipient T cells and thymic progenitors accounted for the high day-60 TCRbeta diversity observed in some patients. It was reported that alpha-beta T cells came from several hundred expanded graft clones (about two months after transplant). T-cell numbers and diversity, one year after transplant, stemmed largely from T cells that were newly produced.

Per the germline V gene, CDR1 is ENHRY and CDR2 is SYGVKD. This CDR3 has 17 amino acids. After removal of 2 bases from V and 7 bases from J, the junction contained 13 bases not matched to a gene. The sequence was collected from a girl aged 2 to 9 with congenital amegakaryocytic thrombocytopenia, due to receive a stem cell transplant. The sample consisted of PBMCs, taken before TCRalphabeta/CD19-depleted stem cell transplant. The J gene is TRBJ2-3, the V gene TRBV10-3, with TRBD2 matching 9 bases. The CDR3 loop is CAISEDAAGGPRNTQYF. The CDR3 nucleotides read TGTGCCATCAGTGAGGATGCGGCGGGAGGGCCGAGGAATACGCAGTATTTT.